The clone carrying this TCR beta chain was seen at least ten times. Antigen unknown. Primed by a sample-barcoded 5' primer and a J-beta primer mix, a second PCR proceeded for about 7 to 12 cycles. A tag from a template-switch adaptor with 12 random nucleotides marked each cDNA molecule. TCRdb reanalysed the 5' RACE reads using MiXCR and keeps one entry per CDR3 protein. The sample holds hundreds of thousands of distinct CDR3 sequences, 20% to 25% seen once. The record originates from a study of blood T cells in healthy people across ages. Study-level information: Capturing about one barcoded beta molecule per two T cells was achieved by template switching. Overall study findings and caveats: It was not possible, with unsorted PBMCs, to conclusively compare naive and antigen-experienced cells.

Germline V CDR1 and CDR2: ENHRY, SYGVKD. Trimming cost V 3 bases and J 7 bases, with 4 bases left between them. CDR3 length: 11 residues. Sequencing input: blood. The TCR was taken from a man between 65 and 85 years old in good health. The V and J genes are TRBV10-3 and TRBJ2-1; no reliable D call. Here the CDR3 reads CAISDPNEQFF. The CDR3 DNA reads TGTGCCATCAGTGATCCAAATGAGCAGTTCTTC.